The 29 T cell receptor beta chains given below trace back to one sample, sequenced in a study of blood T cell repertoires in COVID-19. Libraries were prepared by immunoSEQ multiplex PCR; TCRdb keeps only in-frame clonotypes and omits some of them. The sample lists over 85,000 clones, around 90% seen once, with roughly 4.2% in the top ten. The sequenced sample consisted of peripheral blood. The receptor source for this set is a human donor with COVID-19, enrolled during active disease. The donor label of this sample is uncertain.

The chain couples TRBV27 to TRBJ1-6, with TRBD1 matching over 9 bases. Losses at the gene ends were 4 bases for V and 7 bases for J; bases not matched to a gene: 11. Germline CDR1 reads MNHEY; CDR2 reads SMNVEV (reference sequence). The CDR3 totals 17 residues. The CDR3 is CASSSPDRGGSNSPLHF. The CDR3 nucleotides are TGTGCCAGCAGTTCGCCGGACAGGGGAGGTAGCAATTCACCCCTCCACTTT.

The chain employs TRBV7-9 and TRBJ1-6; a possible D gene is TRBD1 (5 bases). Germline assignment: CDR1 SEHNR and CDR2 FQNEAQ (reference sequence). The V end was cut by 5 bases, the J end by 7 bases, with 18 bases between. This CDR3 has 16 residues. In nucleotides, the CDR3 is TGTGCCAGCAGCCCCCCCTACGGGGGGAAGAATTCACCCCTCCACTTT. Its protein is CASSPPYGGKNSPLHF.

The sample holds one count of this clone. The chain is built from TRBV5-1 and TRBJ2-5; TRBD1 aligns across 7 bases. The V gene's germline CDR1 is SGHRS and CDR2 YFSETQ. J gave up 5 bases and V 6 bases, and 16 bases lay outside the gene matches. CDR3 size: 16 residues. The CDR3 region has the DNA TGCGCCAGCACCCGAGATCATAGGGGGCAAGGCGAGACCCAGTACTTC. Translated, it gives CASTRDHRGQGETQYF. The variable domain in full, completed from reference TRBV5-1 and TRBJ2-5, reads KAGVTQTPRYLIKTRGQQVTLSCSPISGHRSVSWYQQTPGQGLQFLFEYFSETQRNKGNFPGRFSGRQFSNSRSEMNVSTLELGDSALYLCASTRDHRGQGETQYFGPGTRLLVL.

This rearrangement joins TRBV6-1 to TRBJ2-5; 10 bases map to TRBD2. The CDR3 spans 18 residues. Unmatched junction bases numbered 12, after V lost 0 bases and J lost 5 bases. Germline V lookup: CDR1 MNHNS, CDR2 SASEGT. The CDR3 nucleotides read TGTGCCAGCAGTGAAGCCGTGCCGGGACTAGCGATGTCGGAGACCCAGTACTTC. Translation: CASSEAVPGLAMSETQYF.

J is TRBJ2-7 and V is TRBV28; possible D gene TRBD1, 7 bases. Looked up from germline, CDR1 is MDHEN and CDR2 is SYDVKM. This CDR3 is built from 16 residues. The V and J ends lost 4 bases and 0 bases respectively, with 16 bases between them. The CDR3 loop is CASSSEGASGSYEQYF. CDR3 sequence (DNA): TGTGCCAGCAGTTCGGAGGGGGCGTCAGGCTCCTACGAGCAGTACTTC.

The rearrangement joins TRBV7-3 to TRBJ2-3, with 13 bases lining up with TRBD2. V trimming: 2 bases; J trimming: 1 base; junction bases outside the gene matches: 0. Germline-derived CDR1 and CDR2 are SGHTA and FQGTGA. This CDR3 region has 16 residues. DNA of the CDR3: TGTGCCAGCAGCTTAGGGACTAGCGGGGGCACAGATACGCAGTATTTT. Translating it yields CASSLGTSGGTDTQYF.

V usage is TRBV7-9 and J usage is TRBJ2-7; possible D gene TRBD1, 5 bases. Deletions cut 0 bases from V and 5 bases from J, with 14 bases between. CDR1 is SEHNR and CDR2 is FQNEAQ in the germline V gene (reference sequence). The CDR3 runs to 15 residues. This chain's CDR3 is CASSLALGVSDEQYF. As DNA, the CDR3 is TGTGCCAGCAGCTTAGCGCTAGGGGTATCGGACGAGCAGTACTTC.

J is TRBJ2-3 and V is TRBV9, with 15 positions matching TRBD2. This CDR3 contains 16 residues. Germline V gene data show CDR1 as SGDLS and CDR2 as YYNGEE. Trimming removed 2 bases from V and 4 bases from J; junction bases left unmatched: 2. As DNA, the CDR3 is TGTGCCAGCAGCGTCAGGACTAGCGGGGGGGCAGATACGCAGTATTTT. Translated, it gives CASSVRTSGGADTQYF.

The chain carries TRBV9 and TRBJ2-5, with D perhaps TRBD1 (5 bases). The CDR3 spans 15 residues. V was clipped by 0 bases and J by 9 bases, with 18 bases between them. Germline CDR1 SGDLS, CDR2 YYNGEE. The CDR3 region is CASSVEGHGWQAQYF. The CDR3 DNA sequence: TGTGCCAGCAGCGTAGAGGGGCACGGCTGGCAGGCCCAGTACTTC.

This clone was observed a handful of times. The rearrangement joins TRBV5-6 to TRBJ2-7, with a tentative D call TRBD1 (6 bases). Trimming took 0 bases from V and 3 from J, leaving 10 bases between them. The CDR3 totals 14 residues. Germline V gives CDR1 SGHDT, CDR2 YYEEEE. The CDR3 is CASSLADSLYEQYF. The DNA for the CDR3 is TGTGCCAGCAGCTTGGCGGACAGCCTCTACGAGCAGTACTTC.

This chain connects TRBV25-1 to TRBJ2-3, with D possibly being TRBD1 (5 bases). Germline CDR1 and CDR2: MGHDK and SYGVNS. This CDR3 contains 15 residues. With 5 bases removed from V and 5 bases from J, the gap between germline ends came to 17 bases. The CDR3 loop reads CASSIRRGTEDTQYF. In nucleotides, the CDR3 is TGTGCCAGCAGTATCCGAAGGGGCACTGAAGATACGCAGTATTTT. Looking up the rest from reference TRBV25-1 and TRBJ2-3 gives the full variable domain: EADIYQTPRYLVIGTGKKITLECSQTMGHDKMYWYQQDPGMELHLIHYSYGVNSTEKGDLSSESTVSRIRTEHFPLTLESARPSHTSQYLCASSIRRGTEDTQYFGPGTRLTVL.

CDR3 residues: CAWSEGQLYEKLFF. For the CDR3, the DNA is TGTGCCTGGAGTGAGGGACAGCTGTACGAAAAACTGTTTTTT. The J gene is TRBJ1-4, the V gene TRBV30, with 7 nucleotides matching TRBD1. Trimming took 1 base from V and 8 from J; bases not matched to a gene: 7. CDR3 size: 14 residues. The germline V gene encodes CDR1 GTSNPN and CDR2 SVGIG (reference sequence).

The V call is TRBV10-3, the J call TRBJ2-1; possibly TRBD1 for D (7 bases). CDR3 size: 15 residues. CDR1 is ENHRY and CDR2 is SYGVKD in the germline V gene. Between the trimmed V and J ends, which lost 0 bases and 9 bases, there was a span of 15 bases. DNA for the CDR3: TGTGCCATCAGTGAGTCGGCGGAGGGGGCCTCTGAGCAGTTCTTC. This gives the protein CAISESAEGASEQFF.

The chain recombines TRBV9 with TRBJ2-5; D gene ambiguous. The germline V and J ends were trimmed by 0 bases and 2 bases, with 8 bases remaining between them. Germline values: CDR1 SGDLS, CDR2 YYNGEE. The CDR3 runs 14 residues. DNA for the CDR3: TGTGCCAGCAGCGTAGACATGTTTCAAGAGACCCAGTACTTC. It codes for CASSVDMFQETQYF.

This chain connects TRBV7-9 to TRBJ1-6; TRBD1 is a possible D gene (6 bases). This CDR3 contains 14 residues. The V end was cut by 1 base, the J end by 8 bases, with 9 bases between. CDR1 and CDR2 from the germline V gene are SEHNR and FQNEAQ (reference sequence). Here the CDR3 DNA reads TGTGCCAGCAGCTTAGGGGGGGGGCATTCACCCCTCCACTTT. Translated: CASSLGGGHSPLHF.

The V call is TRBV24-1, the J call TRBJ2-5, with D possibly matching TRBD2 (5 bases). Trimming removed 5 bases at V and 5 bases at J, with 5 bases between. This CDR3 is 11 amino acids long. CDR1 KGHDR and CDR2 SFDVKD come from the germline V gene. The chain's CDR3 is CATSGGETQYF. The CDR3 DNA follows: TGTGCCACCAGTGGAGGGGAGACCCAGTACTTC.

The J gene is TRBJ1-3, the V gene TRBV19, with D possibly being TRBD1 (6 bases). CDR3 length: 18 residues. Germline V gene sequence: CDR1 LNHDA, CDR2 SQIVND (reference sequence). The ends were cut back, 3 bases at V and 0 bases at J, with 18 bases in the middle. Here the CDR3 DNA reads TGTGCCAGTAGTATCTTTAGCCGGGGACACCACTCTGGAAACACCATATATTTT. As protein: CASSIFSRGHHSGNTIYF. Using reference TRBV19 and TRBJ1-3 for the parts outside the CDR3, the full variable domain is DGGITQSPKYLFRKEGQNVTLSCEQNLNHDAMYWYRQDPGQGLRLIYYSQIVNDFQKGDIAEGYSVSREKKESFPLTVTSAQKNPTAFYLCASSIFSRGHHSGNTIYFGEGSWLTVV.

The chain has TRBV18 and TRBJ2-1; the D gene is possibly TRBD1 (5 bases). Germline V gene lookup returns CDR1 KGHSH and CDR2 LQKENI. This CDR3 spans 16 amino acids. Trimming cost V 3 bases and J 4 bases, with 16 bases left between them. This CDR3 is CASSPRQGKAYNEQFF. DNA of the CDR3: TGTGCCAGCTCACCTCGTCAGGGAAAGGCGTACAATGAGCAGTTCTTC.

V is TRBV18 and J is TRBJ1-1, with D hard to call. The germline CDR1 and CDR2 sequences are KGHSH and LQKENI. The germline V and J ends were trimmed by 2 bases and 5 bases, with 6 bases remaining between them. The CDR3 consists of 12 residues. The DNA for the CDR3 is TGTGCCAGCTCACCATCGGAGACTGAAGCTTTCTTT. Protein sequence: CASSPSETEAFF.

This clone was detected a few times. This chain uses TRBV20-1 with TRBJ2-5; the D gene is possibly TRBD1 (5 bases). Germline V lookup: CDR1 DFQATT, CDR2 SNEGSKA (reference sequence). The CDR3 runs 13 residues. Trimming cost V 3 bases and J 5 bases, with 13 bases left between them. The CDR3, as DNA: TGCAGTGCTAGTGGGGCTTCCTGGGAGACCCAGTACTTC. This encodes CSASGASWETQYF.

The genes are TRBV6-5 and TRBJ2-5, with a possible D match to TRBD2 (5 bases). V lost 6 bases to trimming and J lost 2 bases, with 16 bases between them. Germline V gene sequence: CDR1 MNHEY, CDR2 SVGAGI. This CDR3 comprises 15 residues. CDR3 loop: CASRGMTDSQETQYF. CDR3 in DNA: TGTGCCAGCAGGGGCATGACGGACTCTCAAGAGACCCAGTACTTC.

DNA of the CDR3: TGTGCCAGCAGCTCCACAGAGATGAACACTGAAGCTTTCTTT. Amino acid sequence: CASSSTEMNTEAFF. J is TRBJ1-1 and V is TRBV7-3; D uncertain. The CDR3 length is 14 residues. V was cut by 4 bases and J by 0 bases, with 9 bases left in between. CDR1 SGHTA and CDR2 FQGTGA come from the germline V gene.

V usage is TRBV30 and J usage is TRBJ2-7, with 9 bases fitting TRBD1. Per germline, CDR1 GTSNPN and CDR2 SVGIG (reference sequence). CDR3 length: 13 amino acids. Unmatched junction bases numbered 7, after V lost 4 bases and J lost 6 bases. The chain's CDR3 is CAWMTGTGSEQYF. CDR3 DNA sequence: TGTGCCTGGATGACCGGGACAGGGAGCGAGCAGTACTTC.

In this sample, this clone turned up once. This chain uses TRBV29-1 with TRBJ1-2; weak D call: TRBD1 (6 bases). The V and J ends lost 4 bases and 6 bases respectively, with 18 bases between them. CDR1 SQVTM and CDR2 ANQGSEA come from the germline V gene. This CDR3 comprises 14 residues. CDR3 nucleotides: TGCAGCGTTGGTCCGGGGGGCGACTCTAATGGCTACACCTTC. This encodes CSVGPGGDSNGYTF.

The chain carries TRBV19 and TRBJ2-7; 9 positions agree with TRBD1. From germline, CDR1 is LNHDA and CDR2 SQIVND (reference sequence). Trimming removed 4 bases from V and 6 bases from J; junction bases left unmatched: 7. This CDR3 is built from 14 residues. CDR3 sequence: CASSTGQGVREQYF. The CDR3 bases are TGTGCCAGTAGTACGGGACAGGGAGTCCGCGAGCAGTACTTC.

In DNA form, the CDR3 reads TGTGCCAGCAGCTTGGAGGTAGGGAGAAGCAATCAGCCCCAGCATTTT. Protein: CASSLEVGRSNQPQHF. The chain carries TRBV5-8 and TRBJ1-5; no clear D gene. The CDR3 contains 16 residues. V was pared by 0 bases and J by 1 base, with 11 bases between. CDR1 and CDR2 (germline): SGHTS, YDEGEE.

The V call is TRBV5-6, the J call TRBJ1-5; D gene unclear. This CDR3 is 15 amino acids long. Germline V gene lookup returns CDR1 SGHDT and CDR2 YYEEEE. Trimming took 0 bases from V and 0 from J, leaving 7 bases between them. The CDR3 sequence: CASSLGLHSNQPQHF. The CDR3 DNA reads TGTGCCAGCAGCTTGGGGCTTCATAGCAATCAGCCCCAGCATTTT.

The chain joins TRBV19 to TRBJ2-1; D is possibly TRBD1 (5 bases). CDR1 is LNHDA and CDR2 is SQIVND in the germline V gene (reference sequence). Between the trimmed V and J ends, which lost 6 bases and 8 bases, there was a span of 8 bases. CDR3 size: 11 residues. For the CDR3, the DNA is TGTGCCAGTAGGGAAGGGGATGAGCAGTTCTTC. It encodes CASREGDEQFF.

The chain is built from TRBV13 and TRBJ1-5; D remains ambiguous. Between the trimmed V and J ends, which lost 4 bases and 5 bases, there was a span of 9 bases. CDR1 is PRHDT and CDR2 is FYEKMQ in the germline V gene (reference sequence). The CDR3 loop spans 13 amino acids. The CDR3 here is CASSSKGDQPQHF. CDR3 bases: TGTGCCAGCAGCTCCAAGGGAGATCAGCCCCAGCATTTT.